Below, 7 T cell receptor beta chains from the same sample are listed, as sequenced in a study of blood T cell repertoires in COVID-19. Some clones are missing from TCRdb's copy, which holds only in-frame ones; the method was immunoSEQ multiplex PCR. The sample includes some 80,000 clones, about four fifths seen only once; the top ten take 5% to 6%. Sequenced material: peripheral blood. Source of these receptors: a woman of 80 years or more with active or convalescent COVID-19.

The V gene is TRBV9, the J gene TRBJ2-1; the D gene is possibly TRBD1 (8 bases). The CDR3 is 13 amino acids. Germline loops: CDR1 SGDLS, CDR2 YYNGEE. V lost 3 bases to trimming and J lost 10 bases, with 14 bases between them. CDR3 amino acids: CASSAYRGGEQFF. The DNA of the CDR3 is TGTGCCAGCAGCGCTTACAGGGGGGGCGAGCAGTTCTTC.

The chain couples TRBV4-2 to TRBJ2-3, with 14 nucleotides matching TRBD2. The CDR3 length is 16 residues. Germline assignment: CDR1 LGHNA and CDR2 YNFKEQ. V shed 4 bases, J shed 7 bases, and the junction held 7 bases outside the gene matches. The CDR3 sequence is CASSRGTSGSGYTQYF. The CDR3 DNA is TGTGCCAGCAGCCGGGGGACTAGCGGGAGTGGATATACGCAGTATTTT.

The chain recombines TRBV4-2 with TRBJ1-4; D ambiguous. V was clipped by 5 bases and J by 0 bases, with 13 bases between them. The CDR3 contains 16 residues. The germline V gene has CDR1 LGHNA and CDR2 YNFKEQ. The CDR3 is CASSIKLIATNEKLFF. As DNA, the CDR3 is TGTGCCAGCAGCATTAAGCTAATAGCAACTAATGAAAAACTGTTTTTT.

This clone turned up a few times. The V call is TRBV7-8, the J call TRBJ2-2; TRBD1 matches 7 bases. V lost 2 bases, J lost 5 bases, and 8 bases stayed unmatched. The length of the CDR3 is 16 residues. Germline loops: CDR1 SGHVS, CDR2 FQNEAQ. The CDR3 bases are TGTGCCAGCAGCTTATCCACAGGGGTACGGACCGGGGAGCTGTTTTTT. Translated, it gives CASSLSTGVRTGELFF.

The CDR3 nucleotides are TGCGCCAGCAGCCAAGTCAGCGGGCCGAGCTCCTACAATGAGCAGTTCTTC. It yields the protein CASSQVSGPSSYNEQFF. The V gene is TRBV4-3, the J gene TRBJ2-1, with D perhaps TRBD2 (6 bases). There are 17 residues in the CDR3. Germline CDR1 LGHNA, CDR2 YSLEER. V shed 1 base and J shed 0 bases, with 13 bases lying between them.

This clone appeared a single time. The chain carries TRBV5-1 and TRBJ1-6; 8 nucleotides align to TRBD1. V lost 2 bases and J lost 10; bases outside the gene matches: 8. Germline CDR1 and CDR2: SGHRS and YFSETQ. This CDR3 spans 15 amino acids. The CDR3 nucleotides are TGCGCCAGCAGCTTCGACAGGGGCAGGGGGTCACCCCTCCACTTT. This sequence encodes CASSFDRGRGSPLHF.

The gene calls are TRBV7-2 and TRBJ1-5; D gene uncertain. CDR3 length: 14 amino acids. Germline loops: CDR1 SGHTA, CDR2 FQGNSA. V dropped 0 bases and J dropped 6 bases, with 9 bases sitting between them. The CDR3: CASSLATTFQPQHF. The CDR3 nucleotides are TGTGCCAGCAGCTTAGCCACTACGTTTCAGCCCCAGCATTTT.